This T cell receptor (beta chain) appears in the sequencing data of a study of cytomegalovirus exposure and HLA in healthy donors. Findings of the study overall: Most sequenced TCRs were rare (though some public TCRs occurred in many donors). Segments of the TCR beta V type were, in most cases, productive about 90% or about 30% of the time in an earlier analysis.

Unmatched junction bases numbered 19, after V lost 7 bases and J lost 6 bases. Germline V lookup: CDR1 LGHNA, CDR2 YSLEER. CDR3 length: 19 residues. This clone was recorded once. Its specificity is unknown. The study ran its PCR with 60 Vbeta and 13 Jbeta primers. Using immunoSEQ multiplex PCR, the repertoire was profiled, and TCRdb retains in-frame clones only, with some absent. The data contain approximately 70,000 clones, 70% of them seen just once; the ten biggest clones take up more than 8%. This TCR was recovered from a woman in her forties or fifties in good health and CMV-seropositive. The chain employs TRBV4-3 and TRBJ2-2; 11 bases agree with TRBD2. Sequencing was carried out using PBMCs. CDR3 loop: CASTYSGAPLAGGPGELFF. The CDR3 nucleotides are TGCGCCAGCACCTATTCAGGGGCACCTTTAGCGGGAGGGCCCGGGGAGCTGTTTTTT.